Each of the 8 T cell receptor beta chains below was sequenced from the same sample in a study of cytomegalovirus exposure and HLA in healthy donors. Both 60 Vbeta primers and 13 Jbeta primers went into the PCR. Profiled with immunoSEQ multiplex PCR; TCRdb holds only in-frame clones, not every one. The table has fewer than 250,000 clones, roughly 80% seen once. Sequenced: PBMCs. These receptors all stem from a middle-aged man in good health and CMV-seronegative.

V gene TRBV9 combines with J gene TRBJ2-1, with 10 bases matching TRBD1. Germline V gene sequence: CDR1 SGDLS, CDR2 YYNGEE. The V gene end was trimmed by 3 bases and the J gene end by 7 bases; junction bases not matched to a gene: 7. The CDR3 spans 15 residues. The CDR3 is CASSEGQGRGNEQFF. For the CDR3, the DNA is TGTGCCAGCAGCGAGGGACAGGGGAGGGGTAATGAGCAGTTCTTC.

The chain employs TRBV2 and TRBJ2-5; 11 positions agree with TRBD1. CDR3 length: 15 residues. Losses at the gene ends were 7 bases for V and 5 bases for J; bases not matched to a gene: 9. Germline CDR1 SNHLY, CDR2 FYNNEI. CDR3 DNA sequence: TGTGCCAGCAAACGGACAGGGGGCTCGCCGGAGACCCAGTACTTC. Amino acid sequence: CASKRTGGSPETQYF.

J is TRBJ2-7 and V is TRBV27; 14 nucleotides align to TRBD2. CDR3 size: 17 residues. The germline V gene encodes CDR1 MNHEY and CDR2 SMNVEV (reference sequence). Trimming took 5 bases from V and 0 from J; bases not matched to a gene: 6. This CDR3 is CASSHGTSGGPSYEQYF. The CDR3, as DNA: TGTGCCAGCAGTCACGGGACTAGCGGGGGCCCCTCCTACGAGCAGTACTTC.

The V gene is TRBV27, the J gene TRBJ1-2; the D is unclear. Looked up from germline, CDR1 is MNHEY and CDR2 is SMNVEV (reference sequence). The length of the CDR3 is 13 residues. Trimming left V 0 bases short and J 6 bases short, with 8 bases between. In DNA, the CDR3 is TGTGCCAGCAGTTTATCCAGGCTCGATGGCTACACCTTC. Translating it yields CASSLSRLDGYTF.

J is TRBJ2-3 and V is TRBV27; 9 nucleotides match TRBD1. Germline trimming cut 8 bases from V and 4 bases from J; bases unmatched to any gene: 19. The CDR3 has 18 residues. The germline gives CDR1 MNHEY, CDR2 SMNVEV (reference sequence). CDR3 sequence: CASLPFMWGQGVPDTQYF. The DNA of the CDR3 is TGTGCCAGCCTGCCATTCATGTGGGGACAGGGAGTCCCAGATACGCAGTATTTT.

The chain joins TRBV28 to TRBJ2-7; 8 nucleotides line up with TRBD2. The CDR3 runs 14 residues. The V gene end was trimmed by 6 bases and the J gene end by 2 bases; junction bases not matched to a gene: 6. Germline V gene sequence: CDR1 MDHEN, CDR2 SYDVKM. This CDR3 is CASRAGGGPYEQYF. The CDR3 DNA reads TGTGCCAGCAGAGCCGGGGGGGGTCCCTACGAGCAGTACTTC.

J is TRBJ2-7 and V is TRBV7-6; the match to TRBD2 covers 7 bases. The CDR3 extends over 14 amino acids. The germline gives CDR1 SGHVS, CDR2 FNYEAQ. Unmatched junction bases numbered 1, after V lost 1 base and J lost 1 base. In DNA form, the CDR3 reads TGTGCCAGCAGCTTAGGGGGGGGGTCCTACGAGCAGTACTTC. This gives the protein CASSLGGGSYEQYF.

In this sample, this clone turned up a few times. V gene TRBV7-3 combines with J gene TRBJ2-2; maybe TRBD1 (7 bases). Trimming stripped 5 bases from V and 7 bases from J, with 14 bases between. Germline V lookup: CDR1 SGHTA, CDR2 FQGTGA. The CDR3 runs to 14 residues. The CDR3 region is CASSEPGGIGELFF. CDR3 in DNA: TGTGCCAGCAGCGAACCAGGGGGGATCGGGGAGCTGTTTTTT.